This TCR beta chain was retrieved from a study of beta chain features in type 1 diabetes. The wider study: Across the samples, 90 million to 120 million sorted cells were examined in total.

The study's findings and limits: Patients with type 1 diabetes carried fewer insertions and had more deletions at their VDJ junctions.

Populations obtained by sorting all exceeded 95% purity. CDR3 length equals 15 residues. Germline V gives CDR1 SGHRS, CDR2 YFSETQ. V gave up 2 bases and J gave up 2 bases, with 12 bases separating them. The study reverse transcribed the entire isolated RNA, so it sequenced expressed TCRB transcripts. Generated by immunoSEQ multiplex PCR, the TCRdb table keeps only in-frame clones and is missing some. This sample has roughly 120,000 clones, with 40% found just once. To note about this clone: The target antigen is unknown.

Input material: stem cell memory CD4+ T cells from blood. The gene calls are TRBV5-1 and TRBJ2-3; D not certain. The origin of this receptor is a young woman in good health. The CDR3 DNA sequence: TGCGCCAGCAGCTTAATTGCAGTTAACACAGATACGCAGTATTTT. It encodes CASSLIAVNTDTQYF.